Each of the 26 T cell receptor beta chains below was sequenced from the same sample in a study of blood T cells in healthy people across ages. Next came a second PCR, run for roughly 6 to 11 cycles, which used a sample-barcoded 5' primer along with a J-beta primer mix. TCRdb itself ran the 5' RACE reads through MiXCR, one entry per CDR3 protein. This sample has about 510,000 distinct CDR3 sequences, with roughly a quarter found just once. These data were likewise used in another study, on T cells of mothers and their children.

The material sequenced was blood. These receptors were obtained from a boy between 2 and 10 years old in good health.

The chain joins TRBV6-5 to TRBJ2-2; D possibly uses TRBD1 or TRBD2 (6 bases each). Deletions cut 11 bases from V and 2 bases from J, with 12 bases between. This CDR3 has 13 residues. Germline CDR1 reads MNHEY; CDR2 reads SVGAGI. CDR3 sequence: CAGGTLNTGELFF. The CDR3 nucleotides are TGTGCCGGCGGGACACTAAACACCGGGGAGCTGTTTTTT.

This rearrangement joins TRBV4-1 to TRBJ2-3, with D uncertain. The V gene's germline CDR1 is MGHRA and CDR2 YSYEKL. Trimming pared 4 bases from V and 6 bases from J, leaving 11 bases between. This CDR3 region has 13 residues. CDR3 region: CASSPRWGDTQYF. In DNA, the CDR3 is TGCGCCAGCAGCCCTCGGTGGGGTGATACGCAGTATTTT.

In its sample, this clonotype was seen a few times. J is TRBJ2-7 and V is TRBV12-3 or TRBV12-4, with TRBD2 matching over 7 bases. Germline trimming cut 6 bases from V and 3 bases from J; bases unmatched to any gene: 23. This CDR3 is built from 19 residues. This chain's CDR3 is CASSPEKIFGASGFYEQYF. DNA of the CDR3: TGTGCCAGCAGCCCGGAGAAGATATTTGGGGCTAGCGGCTTCTACGAGCAGTACTTC.

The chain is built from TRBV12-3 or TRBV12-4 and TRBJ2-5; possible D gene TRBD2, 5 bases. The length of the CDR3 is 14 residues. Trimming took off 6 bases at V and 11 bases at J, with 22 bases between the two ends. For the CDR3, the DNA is TGTGCCAGCAGCCCGGACGCCCAGCGGATTGAGCAGTACTTC. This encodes CASSPDAQRIEQYF.

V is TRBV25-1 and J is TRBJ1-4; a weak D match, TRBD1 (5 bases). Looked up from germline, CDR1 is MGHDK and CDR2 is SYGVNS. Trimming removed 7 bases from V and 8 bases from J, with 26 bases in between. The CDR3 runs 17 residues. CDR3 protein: CASTSWGPAGKIEKLFF. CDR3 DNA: TGTGCCAGCACCTCATGGGGACCTGCGGGCAAAATCGAAAAACTGTTTTTT.

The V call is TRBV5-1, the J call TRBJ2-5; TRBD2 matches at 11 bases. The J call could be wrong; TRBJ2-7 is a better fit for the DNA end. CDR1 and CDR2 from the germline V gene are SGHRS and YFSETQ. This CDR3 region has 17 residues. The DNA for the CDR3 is TGCGCCAGCAGCTTGTTGACTAGCGGGGCAAGCTCCTACGAGCAGTACTTC. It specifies CASSLLTSGASSYEQYF.

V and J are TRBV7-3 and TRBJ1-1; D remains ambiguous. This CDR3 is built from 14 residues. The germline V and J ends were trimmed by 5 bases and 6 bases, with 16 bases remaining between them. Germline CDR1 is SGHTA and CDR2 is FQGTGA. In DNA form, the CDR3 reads TGTGCCAGCAGCCCGGGCCTCCCGGCGGCTGAAGCTTTCTTT. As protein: CASSPGLPAAEAFF. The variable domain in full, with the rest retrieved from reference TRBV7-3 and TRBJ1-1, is GAGVSQTPSNKVTEKGKYVELRCDPISGHTALYWYRQSLGQGPEFLIYFQGTGAADDSGLPNDRFFAVRPEGSVSTLKIQRTERGDSAVYLCASSPGLPAAEAFFGQGTRLTVV.

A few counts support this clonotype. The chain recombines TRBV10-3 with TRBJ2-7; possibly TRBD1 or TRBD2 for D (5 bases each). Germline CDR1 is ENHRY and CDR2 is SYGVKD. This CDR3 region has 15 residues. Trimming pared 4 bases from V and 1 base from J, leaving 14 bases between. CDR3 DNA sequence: TGTGCCATCAGTGGAGGGGAAGGGGTTTCCTACGAGCAGTACTTC. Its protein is CAISGGEGVSYEQYF.

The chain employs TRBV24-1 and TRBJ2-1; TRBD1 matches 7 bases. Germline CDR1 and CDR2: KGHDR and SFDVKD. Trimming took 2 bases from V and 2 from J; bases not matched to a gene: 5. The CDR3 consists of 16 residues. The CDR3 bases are TGTGCCACCAGTGATTGGACGGGACAGCCCTACAATGAGCAGTTCTTC. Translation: CATSDWTGQPYNEQFF.

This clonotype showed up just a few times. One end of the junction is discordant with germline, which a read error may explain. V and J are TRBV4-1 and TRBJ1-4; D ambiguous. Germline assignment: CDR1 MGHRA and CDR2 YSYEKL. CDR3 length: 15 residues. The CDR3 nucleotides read TGCGCCAGCAGCCGTCGGACTGATACTAATGAAGAACTGTTTTTT. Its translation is CASSRRTDTNEELFF.

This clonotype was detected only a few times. CDR3 amino acids: CASAAVGETQYF. For the CDR3, the DNA is TGTGCCAGCGCTGCTGTCGGGGAGACCCAGTACTTC. The genes are TRBV6-2 or TRBV6-3 and TRBJ2-5; D unclear. The CDR3 extends over 12 amino acids. CDR1 is MNHEY, CDR2 SVGEGT, per germline. Trimming cost V 8 bases and J 5 bases, with 12 bases left between them.

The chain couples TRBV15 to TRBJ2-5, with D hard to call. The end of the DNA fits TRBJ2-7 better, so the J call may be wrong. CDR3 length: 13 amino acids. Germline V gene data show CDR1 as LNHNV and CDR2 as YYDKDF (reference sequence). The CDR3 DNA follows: TGTGCCACCAGCGTGGGTCCCCTCTACGAGCAGTACTTC. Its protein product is CATSVGPLYEQYF.

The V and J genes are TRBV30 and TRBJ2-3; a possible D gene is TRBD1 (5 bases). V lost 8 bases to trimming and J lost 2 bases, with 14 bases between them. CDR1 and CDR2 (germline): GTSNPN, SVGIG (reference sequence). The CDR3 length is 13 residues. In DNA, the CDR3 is TGTGCCGGGGCCGACAGATCCACAGATACGCAGTATTTT. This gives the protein CAGADRSTDTQYF.

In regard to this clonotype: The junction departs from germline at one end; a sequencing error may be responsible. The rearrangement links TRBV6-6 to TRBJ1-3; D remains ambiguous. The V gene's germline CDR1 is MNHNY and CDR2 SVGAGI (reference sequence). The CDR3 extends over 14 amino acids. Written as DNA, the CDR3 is TGTGCCAGCAGCCCACCCCCGGAGGCCGGTGCCCCAAATTTT. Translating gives CASSPPPEAGAPNF.

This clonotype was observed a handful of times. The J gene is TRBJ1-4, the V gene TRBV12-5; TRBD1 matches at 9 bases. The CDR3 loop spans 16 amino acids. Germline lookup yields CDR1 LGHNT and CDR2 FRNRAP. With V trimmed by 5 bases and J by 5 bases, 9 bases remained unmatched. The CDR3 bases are TGTGCTAGTGGTCCCGACAGGGGGAGCTTCAATGAAAAACTGTTTTTT. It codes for CASGPDRGSFNEKLFF.

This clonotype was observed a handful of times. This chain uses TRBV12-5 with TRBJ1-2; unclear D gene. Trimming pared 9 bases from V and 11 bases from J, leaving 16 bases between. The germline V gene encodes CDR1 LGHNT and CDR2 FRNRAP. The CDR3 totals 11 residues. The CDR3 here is CASGPPGEYTF. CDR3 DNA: TGTGCTAGCGGGCCTCCGGGAGAATACACCTTC.

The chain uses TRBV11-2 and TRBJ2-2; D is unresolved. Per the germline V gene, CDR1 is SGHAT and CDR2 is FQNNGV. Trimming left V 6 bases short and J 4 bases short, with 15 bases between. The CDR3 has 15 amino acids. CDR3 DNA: TGTGCCAGCAGTTTTCTTTGGTTTGGCACCGGGGAGCTGTTTTTT. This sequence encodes CASSFLWFGTGELFF.

CDR3 amino acids: CASSLTGGRPYEQYF. The CDR3 DNA is TGTGCCAGCAGCCTAACAGGGGGCCGACCCTACGAGCAGTACTTC. V is TRBV7-9 and J is TRBJ2-7, with 9 bases aligning to TRBD1. This CDR3 has 15 residues. The germline V gene encodes CDR1 SEHNR and CDR2 FQNEAQ (reference sequence). J gave up 2 bases and V 5 bases, and 7 bases lay outside the gene matches.

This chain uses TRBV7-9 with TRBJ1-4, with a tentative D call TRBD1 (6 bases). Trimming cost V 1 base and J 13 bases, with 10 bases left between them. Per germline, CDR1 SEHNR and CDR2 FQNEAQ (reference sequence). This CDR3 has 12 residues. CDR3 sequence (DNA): TGTGCCAGCAGCTTAGGAGGACAGACACTGTTTTTT. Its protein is CASSLGGQTLFF.

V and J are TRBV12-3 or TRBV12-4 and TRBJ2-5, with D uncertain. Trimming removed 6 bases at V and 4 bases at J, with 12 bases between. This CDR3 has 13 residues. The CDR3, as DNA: TGTGCCAGCAGGATTTCTCCGCCAGAGACCCAGTACTTC. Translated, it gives CASRISPPETQYF.

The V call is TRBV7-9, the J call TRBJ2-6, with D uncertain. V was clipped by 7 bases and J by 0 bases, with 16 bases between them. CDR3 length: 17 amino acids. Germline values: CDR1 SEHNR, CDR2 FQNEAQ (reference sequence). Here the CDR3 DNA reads TGTGCCAGCACCTTTTCTCTCAGGAGCTCTGGGGCCAACGTCCTGACTTTC. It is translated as CASTFSLRSSGANVLTF. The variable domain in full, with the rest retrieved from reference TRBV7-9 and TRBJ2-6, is DTGVSQNPRHKITKRGQNVTFRCDPISEHNRLYWYRQTLGQGPEFLTYFQNEAQLEKSRLLSDRFSAERPKGSFSTLEIQRTEQGDSAMYLCASTFSLRSSGANVLTFGAGSRLTVL.

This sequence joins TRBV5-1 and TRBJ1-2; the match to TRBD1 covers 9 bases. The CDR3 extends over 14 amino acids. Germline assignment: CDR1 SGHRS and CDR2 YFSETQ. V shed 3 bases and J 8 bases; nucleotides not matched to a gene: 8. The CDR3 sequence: CASSSTGGAEGYTF. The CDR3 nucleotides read TGCGCCAGCAGCTCTACAGGGGGCGCAGAGGGCTACACCTTC.

The CDR3, as DNA: TGTGCCAGCAGTTTACTTCCCGACCCACCTGAGGGCTACACCTTC. Encoded protein: CASSLLPDPPEGYTF. The chain recombines TRBV28 with TRBJ1-2; D is ambiguous. V lost 2 bases and J lost 8, with 18 bases in between. The CDR3 loop spans 15 amino acids. The V gene's germline CDR1 is MDHEN and CDR2 SYDVKM.

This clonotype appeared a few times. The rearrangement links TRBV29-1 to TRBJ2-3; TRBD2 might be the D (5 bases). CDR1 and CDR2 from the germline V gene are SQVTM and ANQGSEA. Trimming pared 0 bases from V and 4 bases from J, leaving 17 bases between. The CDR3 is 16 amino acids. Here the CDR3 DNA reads TGCAGCGTTGAAGACTGGACTCGAGAAGCCTCAGATACGCAGTATTTT. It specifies CSVEDWTREASDTQYF.

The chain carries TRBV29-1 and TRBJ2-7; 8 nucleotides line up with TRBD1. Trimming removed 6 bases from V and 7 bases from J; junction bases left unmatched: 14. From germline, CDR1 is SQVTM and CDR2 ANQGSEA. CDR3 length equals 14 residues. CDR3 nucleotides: TGCAGCGTCGCCGGGACGCAGGGGGCTGGGGAGCAGTACTTC. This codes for CSVAGTQGAGEQYF.

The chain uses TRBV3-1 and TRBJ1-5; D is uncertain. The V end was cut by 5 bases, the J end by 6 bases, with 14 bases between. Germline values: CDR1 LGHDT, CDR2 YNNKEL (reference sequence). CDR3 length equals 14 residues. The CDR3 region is CASSFLGDGQPQHF. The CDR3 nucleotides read TGTGCCAGCAGCTTCCTTGGTGACGGTCAGCCCCAGCATTTT.